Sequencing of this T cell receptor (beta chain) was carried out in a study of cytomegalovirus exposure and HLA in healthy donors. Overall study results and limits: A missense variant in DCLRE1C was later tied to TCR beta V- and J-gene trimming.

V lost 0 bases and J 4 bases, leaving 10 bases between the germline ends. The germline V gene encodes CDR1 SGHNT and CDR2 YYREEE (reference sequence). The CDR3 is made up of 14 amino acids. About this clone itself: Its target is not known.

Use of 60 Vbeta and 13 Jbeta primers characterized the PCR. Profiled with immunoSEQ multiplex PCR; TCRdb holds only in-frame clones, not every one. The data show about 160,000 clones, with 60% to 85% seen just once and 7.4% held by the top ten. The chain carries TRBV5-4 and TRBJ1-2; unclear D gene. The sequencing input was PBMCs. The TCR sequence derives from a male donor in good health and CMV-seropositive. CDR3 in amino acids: CASSLDRGGYGYTF. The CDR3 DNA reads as TGTGCCAGCAGCTTGGACCGCGGCGGCTATGGCTACACCTTC.